The 26 T cell receptor beta chains in this list originate from one sample, sequenced in a study of T cell changes during pregnancy in multiple sclerosis. Only in-frame clones appear in the TCRdb table, and some are missing; sequencing was by immunoSEQ multiplex PCR. Of roughly 40,000 clones listed, around 93% are singletons. The sequencing used CD4+ T cells from peripheral blood mononuclear cells, collected after pregnancy. The receptors come from a female donor with multiple sclerosis, enrolled in a pregnancy study.

As for this clone: Without the conserved terminal phenylalanine or tryptophan, this CDR3 likely stems from a read error. The DNA is omitted, as the CDR3 cannot be located on it reliably, and the CDR3 follows TCRdb's listing. This chain uses TRBV5-8 with TRBJ2-7; TRBD1 is taken as the D call from the table, unchecked against the DNA. Inclusive of both ends, the CDR3 amounts to 12 amino acids. Germline V CDR1 and CDR2: SGHTS, YDEGEE. The CDR3 spells CASSLGPGMGHL.

About this clone: The same CDR3 is also encoded by other DNA sequences in this sample. The chain links TRBV2 to TRBJ1-5; TRBD1 matches 8 bases. This CDR3 has 15 amino acids. The J segment lost 6 bases and the V segment lost 4 bases, leaving 8 bases of the junction unmatched. Germline CDR1 reads SNHLY; CDR2 reads FYNNEI. DNA of the CDR3: TGTGCCAGCAGTGTGGACAGGGCGGTGGCTCAGCCCCAGCATTTT. Translated: CASSVDRAVAQPQHF.

This rearrangement joins TRBV13 to TRBJ2-2; possible D gene TRBD2, 6 bases. Trimming pared 3 bases from V and 7 bases from J, leaving 12 bases between. The CDR3 has 14 amino acids. Per germline, CDR1 PRHDT and CDR2 FYEKMQ (reference sequence). CDR3 sequence reads: CASSFTSSGGELFF. The DNA for the CDR3 is TGTGCCAGCAGCTTCACTAGCTCCGGCGGGGAGCTGTTTTTT.

V gene TRBV11-3 combines with J gene TRBJ2-1; TRBD2 matches 10 bases. This CDR3 is built from 15 residues. With V trimmed by 1 base and J by 5 bases, 2 bases remained unmatched. The germline gives CDR1 SGHNT, CDR2 YENEEA. In nucleotides, the CDR3 is TGTGCCAGCAGCTTAGGAGCGGGGGGGGACAATGAGCAGTTCTTC. It yields the protein CASSLGAGGDNEQFF.

This chain uses TRBV19 with TRBJ2-6; 9 bases align to TRBD1. CDR1 and CDR2 from the germline V gene are LNHDA and SQIVND (reference sequence). The V segment lost 6 bases and the J segment 4 bases; nucleotides outside the gene matches: 13. This CDR3 has 18 amino acids. The CDR3: CASSTQGAVIGGANVLTF. DNA of the CDR3: TGTGCCAGTAGCACACAGGGGGCGGTAATTGGGGGGGCCAACGTCCTGACTTTC.

The CDR3 here is CASGQGAEMNTEAFF. The CDR3 nucleotides read TGTGCCAGCGGACAGGGGGCGGAGATGAACACTGAAGCTTTCTTT. This sequence joins TRBV2 and TRBJ1-1; 11 bases map to TRBD1. CDR3 size: 15 residues. The junction had 5 bases not matched to a gene; V was cut back by 8 bases and J by 0 bases. Germline CDR1 reads SNHLY; CDR2 reads FYNNEI.

The rearrangement links TRBV5-1 to TRBJ2-1, with 12 bases that match TRBD2. This CDR3 comprises 17 residues. Unmatched junction bases numbered 11, after V lost 4 bases and J lost 6 bases. From germline, CDR1 is SGHRS and CDR2 YFSETQ. CDR3 coding DNA: TGCGCCAGCAGCGCCGGGACTAGCGGGTGGTGGGCCAATGAGCAGTTCTTC. Its protein is CASSAGTSGWWANEQFF.

The gene calls are TRBV18 and TRBJ2-7, with D maybe TRBD1 (6 bases). Trimming left V 4 bases short and J 3 bases short, with 16 bases between. This CDR3 region has 15 residues. Germline values: CDR1 KGHSH, CDR2 LQKENI. The CDR3 loop reads CASSLGQTVFYEQYF. Here the CDR3 DNA reads TGTGCCAGCTCACTGGGACAAACAGTTTTCTACGAGCAGTACTTC.

The V call is TRBV29-1, the J call TRBJ1-2; D uncertain. This CDR3 spans 9 amino acids. CDR1 and CDR2 from the germline V gene are SQVTM and ANQGSEA. Trimming took off 5 bases at V and 6 bases at J, with 4 bases between the two ends. The DNA of the CDR3 is TGCAGCGTTCGAGATGGCTACACCTTC. Translating gives CSVRDGYTF.

V usage is TRBV19 and J usage is TRBJ1-2; D is unresolved. The CDR3 covers 10 residues. Deletions cut 8 bases from V and 5 bases from J, with 6 bases between. The germline CDR1 and CDR2 sequences are LNHDA and SQIVND (reference sequence). The CDR3 DNA reads TGTGCCAGTGCGAGGTATGGCTACACCTTC. This gives the protein CASARYGYTF. Filled out from reference TRBV19 and TRBJ1-2, the complete variable domain reads DGGITQSPKYLFRKEGQNVTLSCEQNLNHDAMYWYRQDPGQGLRLIYYSQIVNDFQKGDIAEGYSVSREKKESFPLTVTSAQKNPTAFYLCASARYGYTFGSGTRLTVV.

This clone was detected only a few times. The CDR3 here is CASSYGDTNYGYTF. The CDR3 coding sequence is TGTGCCAGCAGCTATGGCGACACAAACTATGGCTACACCTTC. The chain carries TRBV5-6 and TRBJ1-2, with D uncertain. V lost 3 bases, J lost 2 bases, and 11 bases lay in between. CDR3 length equals 14 residues. The germline V gene encodes CDR1 SGHDT and CDR2 YYEEEE.

The rearrangement uses TRBV10-1 and TRBJ2-5; tentatively, D is TRBD1 (6 bases). V lost 3 bases to trimming and J lost 4 bases, with 15 bases between them. The length of the CDR3 is 15 residues. Germline V gene data show CDR1 as WNHNN and CDR2 as SYGVQD (reference sequence). CDR3 amino acids: CASSDSSDSGETQYF. CDR3 in DNA: TGCGCCAGCAGTGATAGTTCGGACAGCGGAGAGACCCAGTACTTC.

This chain links TRBV9 with TRBJ2-3; no firm D call. Trimming cost V 0 bases and J 0 bases, with 11 bases left between them. This CDR3 spans 16 amino acids. The germline gives CDR1 SGDLS, CDR2 YYNGEE. CDR3 in amino acids: CASSVGLETSTDTQYF. In DNA, the CDR3 is TGTGCCAGCAGCGTAGGACTGGAAACTAGCACAGATACGCAGTATTTT.

The gene calls are TRBV10-2 and TRBJ2-7, with 14 bases identical to TRBD2. The CDR3 extends over 16 amino acids. CDR1 and CDR2 from the germline V gene are WSHSY and SAAADI. The V gene end was trimmed by 8 bases and the J gene end by 1 base; junction bases not matched to a gene: 7. In DNA, the CDR3 is TGCGCCAGCCGACTAGCGGGGGGGCCCCCATCCTACGAGCAGTACTTC. Its protein product is CASRLAGGPPSYEQYF.

The CDR3 reads CASSSERGGGYTF. DNA for the CDR3: TGTGCCAGCAGCTCCGAACGGGGGGGTGGCTACACCTTC. V usage is TRBV5-8 and J usage is TRBJ1-2, with D possibly TRBD1 on 5 matching bases. Per germline, CDR1 SGHTS and CDR2 YDEGEE. Trimming left V 3 bases short and J 7 bases short, with 13 bases between. This CDR3 comprises 13 residues.

On this clone: The junction and the germline gene differ at one end; a read error may be behind it. The CDR3 is CASSLRPRRGGADEQFF. CDR3 DNA sequence: TGTGCTAGCAGCTTAAGGCCCAGGCGGGGGGGGGCGGATGAGCAGTTCTTC. The chain links TRBV7-7 to TRBJ2-1; 9 bases agree with TRBD2. This CDR3 comprises 17 residues. Germline V lookup: CDR1 SSHAT, CDR2 FNYEAQ (reference sequence).

V gene TRBV2 combines with J gene TRBJ1-5; 7 bases are shared with TRBD1. Trimming removed 5 bases from V and 2 bases from J; junction bases left unmatched: 6. The CDR3 is made up of 15 amino acids. CDR1 and CDR2 from the germline V gene are SNHLY and FYNNEI. The chain's CDR3 is CASSQQGMGNQPQHF. In DNA, the CDR3 is TGTGCCAGCAGTCAACAGGGGATGGGCAATCAGCCCCAGCATTTT.

This sequence joins TRBV9 and TRBJ1-5; D gene uncertain. Trimming cost V 4 bases and J 7 bases, with 15 bases left between them. CDR1 and CDR2 from the germline V gene are SGDLS and YYNGEE. The CDR3 is 14 residues long. CDR3 sequence (DNA): TGTGCCAGCAGCCAAGCCCCCGAGGGCCAGCCCCAGCATTTT. Translating gives CASSQAPEGQPQHF.

This clone was detected only once. The chain combines TRBV9 with TRBJ2-5; 8 nucleotides agree with TRBD2. Trimming cost V 3 bases and J 1 base; bases outside gene matches: 8. Germline V gene data show CDR1 as SGDLS and CDR2 as YYNGEE. This CDR3 spans 16 amino acids. The CDR3 DNA reads as TGTGCCAGCAGCGCTCGGGGGGGCGATACCCAAGAGACCCAGTACTTC. Protein product: CASSARGGDTQETQYF.

V gene TRBV6-1 combines with J gene TRBJ2-3; D uncertain. The ends were cut back, 0 bases at V and 3 bases at J, with 7 bases in the middle. CDR1 and CDR2 (germline): MNHNS, SASEGT. The CDR3 sequence is 14 residues long. The CDR3 spells CASSEARSTDTQYF. The CDR3 nucleotides read TGTGCCAGCAGTGAAGCCCGTAGTACAGATACGCAGTATTTT.

The chain has TRBV9 and TRBJ1-4; D is undetermined. The germline CDR1 and CDR2 sequences are SGDLS and YYNGEE. Trimming took off 4 bases at V and 0 bases at J, with 13 bases between the two ends. The CDR3 consists of 16 residues. The CDR3 sequence is CASSPLQSPTNEKLFF. CDR3 sequence (DNA): TGTGCCAGCAGCCCCCTGCAGTCTCCAACTAATGAAAAACTGTTTTTT.

The rearrangement uses TRBV28 and TRBJ2-5, with TRBD1 as a possible D gene (6 bases). V lost 5 bases to trimming and J lost 0 bases, with 13 bases between them. Looked up from germline, CDR1 is MDHEN and CDR2 is SYDVKM. The CDR3 spans 15 residues. The CDR3 spells CASSPSQGHQETQYF. The CDR3 DNA is TGTGCCAGCAGTCCATCACAGGGACACCAAGAGACCCAGTACTTC.

Only one count was recorded for this clone. CDR3 nucleotide sequence: TGTGCCAGCAGCCCGCATCCCGGACAGGGGTTCAGCGAGCAGTACTTC. It encodes CASSPHPGQGFSEQYF. This chain uses TRBV7-6 with TRBJ2-7; 9 positions match TRBD1. V lost 5 bases to trimming and J lost 6 bases; unmatched junction nucleotides: 14. CDR1 and CDR2 from the germline V gene are SGHVS and FNYEAQ. The CDR3 has 16 residues. Based on the CDR3 plus reference TRBV7-6 and TRBJ2-7, the full variable domain is GAGVSQSPRYKVTKRGQDVALRCDPISGHVSLYWYRQALGQGPEFLTYFNYEAQQDKSGLPNDRFSAERPEGSISTLTIQRTEQRDSAMYRCASSPHPGQGFSEQYFGPGTRLTVT.

The chain employs TRBV7-2 and TRBJ1-5; D is ambiguous. Germline lookup yields CDR1 SGHTA and CDR2 FQGNSA. The CDR3 runs to 16 residues. V dropped 5 bases and J dropped 7 bases, with 21 bases sitting between them. CDR3 nucleotides: TGTGCCAGCAGCCCGAACTTATTTTACGGGTGGCAGCCCCAGCATTTT. Protein sequence: CASSPNLFYGWQPQHF.

The V and J genes are TRBV5-4 and TRBJ1-1, with D possibly TRBD1 on 6 matching bases. Germline V gene sequence: CDR1 SGHNT, CDR2 YYREEE (reference sequence). With 0 bases removed from V and 2 bases from J, the gap between germline ends came to 17 bases. The CDR3 runs 17 residues. The CDR3 DNA follows: TGTGCCAGCAGCTTGGCCGCAGGGGTCACCTCTAACACTGAAGCTTTCTTT. Translation gives CASSLAAGVTSNTEAFF.

J is TRBJ2-7 and V is TRBV27, with 10 bases aligning to TRBD1. Germline V lookup: CDR1 MNHEY, CDR2 SMNVEV (reference sequence). The junction had 4 bases not matched to a gene; V was cut back by 6 bases and J by 2 bases. This CDR3 spans 14 amino acids. This CDR3 is CASSGTGVTYEQYF. The CDR3 DNA sequence: TGTGCCAGCAGCGGGACAGGGGTAACCTACGAGCAGTACTTC.